Shown below are 31 T cell receptor beta chains from a single sample sequenced in a study of T cells in lung cancer brain metastases. Generated by immunoSEQ multiplex PCR, the TCRdb table keeps only in-frame clones and is missing some. There are approximately 5,000 clones in the sample; over 75% occur only once, and roughly 2.4% lies in the top ten. Sequenced: tumor tissue from the primary lung tumor. These receptor sequences come from a man between 45 and 60 years old with non-small cell lung cancer.

The rearrangement uses TRBV5-1 and TRBJ2-1, with no clear D. Trimming shortened V by 6 bases and J by 10 bases, and 14 bases separated the two germline ends. The germline gives CDR1 SGHRS, CDR2 YFSETQ. The CDR3 length is 12 residues. This CDR3 is CASTTDGLEQFF. The CDR3 region has the DNA TGCGCCAGCACAACCGACGGTTTGGAGCAGTTCTTC.

The chain employs TRBV18 and TRBJ1-2; no reliable D call. The germline V and J ends were trimmed by 3 bases and 8 bases, with 10 bases remaining between them. CDR3 length: 12 amino acids. In germline, CDR1 is KGHSH, CDR2 LQKENI. CDR3 sequence: CASSPSPRGYTF. DNA of the CDR3: TGTGCCAGCTCACCGAGCCCAAGAGGCTACACCTTC.

In its sample, this clone was seen a few times. J is TRBJ2-1 and V is TRBV19, with 11 bases lining up with TRBD2. The CDR3 is made up of 15 amino acids. The trim removed 7 bases at V and 4 bases at J, leaving 6 bases unmatched. CDR1 is LNHDA and CDR2 is SQIVND in the germline V gene (reference sequence). The CDR3 region is CASTLTSGDYNEQFF. The CDR3 DNA reads TGTGCCAGTACCCTGACTAGCGGGGATTACAATGAGCAGTTCTTC.

The J gene is TRBJ2-3, the V gene TRBV11-3, with 8 bases lining up with TRBD1. Trimming removed 5 bases from V and 9 bases from J; junction bases left unmatched: 4. This CDR3 is 12 amino acids long. Germline CDR1 and CDR2: SGHNT and YENEEA. DNA of the CDR3: TGTGCCAGCAGCCAAGGACAGGGAACGCAGTATTTT. Protein sequence: CASSQGQGTQYF.

The chain has TRBV29-1 and TRBJ1-1; no reliable D call. Looked up from germline, CDR1 is SQVTM and CDR2 is ANQGSEA. This CDR3 contains 10 residues. V lost 4 bases and J lost 3, with 3 bases in between. The CDR3 loop is CSVVYTEAFF. The DNA for the CDR3 is TGCAGCGTTGTATACACTGAAGCTTTCTTT.

The V gene is TRBV27, the J gene TRBJ2-3; D not resolved. V was clipped by 5 bases and J by 1 base, with 16 bases between them. The CDR3 totals 16 residues. The germline V gene has CDR1 MNHEY and CDR2 SMNVEV (reference sequence). This CDR3 reads CASSPRAVTGTDTQYF. Here the CDR3 DNA reads TGTGCCAGCAGTCCACGGGCTGTTACTGGCACAGATACGCAGTATTTT.

This chain joins TRBV7-2 and TRBJ1-6; no definite D call. The CDR3 totals 15 residues. Germline-derived CDR1 and CDR2 are SGHTA and FQGNSA. Deletions cut 2 bases from V and 5 bases from J, with 10 bases between. The DNA for the CDR3 is TGTGCCAGCAGCTTAACGCCTGGCCATAATTCACCCCTCCACTTT. Amino acids: CASSLTPGHNSPLHF.

The rearrangement links TRBV6-5 to TRBJ1-1; D is possibly TRBD1 (6 bases). Germline lookup yields CDR1 MNHEY and CDR2 SVGAGI. The CDR3 has 13 amino acids. V gave up 4 bases and J gave up 4 bases, with 10 bases separating them. CDR3 residues: CASSFGGTTEAFF. CDR3 bases: TGTGCCAGCAGTTTTGGGGGCACCACTGAAGCTTTCTTT.

The table lists this clone with a few counts. This chain joins TRBV5-1 and TRBJ2-2, with TRBD2 matching over 8 bases. Germline-derived CDR1 and CDR2 are SGHRS and YFSETQ. After removal of 0 bases from V and 8 bases from J, the junction contained 3 bases not matched to a gene. This CDR3 has 14 amino acids. CDR3 nucleotide sequence: TGCGCCAGCAGCTTGGTCAGCGGGAGAGGGGAGCTGTTTTTT. As protein: CASSLVSGRGELFF.

This rearrangement joins TRBV6-5 to TRBJ2-5; D might be TRBD1 (5 bases). The CDR3 spans 12 residues. V was pared by 6 bases and J by 7 bases, with 12 bases between. Per the germline V gene, CDR1 is MNHEY and CDR2 is SVGAGI. The CDR3 DNA reads TGTGCCAGCAGACGACAGCCTGGGACCCAGTACTTC. Residues: CASRRQPGTQYF.

The rearrangement joins TRBV7-8 to TRBJ1-4; no clear D gene. The CDR3 covers 19 residues. Trimming removed 6 bases from V and 4 bases from J, with 27 bases in between. Germline CDR1 is SGHVS and CDR2 is FQNEAQ. The CDR3 DNA sequence: TGTGCCAGCAGGCAGAGCACAGCAATCCCCCGGAGGTATAATGAAAAACTGTTTTTT. Protein: CASRQSTAIPRRYNEKLFF.

The chain has TRBV18 and TRBJ2-5, with 9 bases matching TRBD1. The CDR3 is made up of 15 amino acids. V lost 4 bases, J lost 3 bases, and 6 bases stayed unmatched. CDR1 KGHSH and CDR2 LQKENI come from the germline V gene. The CDR3 DNA sequence: TGTGCCAGCTCACGACCGACAGGGGGTGAAGAGACCCAGTACTTC. It specifies CASSRPTGGEETQYF.

Remarks on this clone: The junction departs from germline at one end; a sequencing error may be responsible. DNA for the CDR3: TGTGCTAGCAGCTTAGACAGGGATGGCGAGCAGTACTTC. Its translation is CASSLDRDGEQYF. The chain has TRBV7-7 and TRBJ2-7, with 7 bases identical to TRBD1. In germline, CDR1 is SSHAT, CDR2 FNYEAQ (reference sequence). CDR3 size: 13 residues.

This chain joins TRBV2 and TRBJ1-2, with a possible D match to TRBD1 (6 bases). V was pared by 7 bases and J by 8 bases, with 17 bases between. Germline V CDR1 and CDR2: SNHLY, FYNNEI. The CDR3 is 13 residues long. CDR3 nucleotide sequence: TGTGCCAGCACCACAGGGACCTCCTTGGGCTACACCTTC. It specifies CASTTGTSLGYTF.

The chain is built from TRBV28 and TRBJ1-1, with TRBD1 matching 10 bases. Germline V CDR1 and CDR2: MDHEN, SYDVKM. J gave up 3 bases and V 3 bases, and 4 bases lay outside the gene matches. The CDR3 loop spans 15 amino acids. The CDR3 DNA sequence: TGTGCCAGCAGTTTGGCCGGGACAGGGGACACTGAAGCTTTCTTT. This translates into CASSLAGTGDTEAFF.

V is TRBV30 and J is TRBJ2-3; 10 bases line up with TRBD2. After removal of 4 bases from V and 0 bases from J, the junction contained 4 bases not matched to a gene. The germline V gene encodes CDR1 GTSNPN and CDR2 SVGIG (reference sequence). This CDR3 contains 15 residues. The CDR3 region is CAWTALAGSTDTQYF. The CDR3 DNA sequence: TGTGCCTGGACCGCACTAGCGGGGAGCACAGATACGCAGTATTTT.

This chain joins TRBV5-8 and TRBJ1-5; the D is unclear. Deletions cut 5 bases from V and 6 bases from J, with 15 bases between. This CDR3 spans 14 amino acids. From germline, CDR1 is SGHTS and CDR2 YDEGEE. The CDR3 reads CASRAGFSSQPQHF. DNA for the CDR3: TGTGCCAGCAGGGCGGGTTTTTCGAGTCAGCCCCAGCATTTT.

This clone appeared a single time. The chain is built from TRBV9 and TRBJ1-1; TRBD1 might be the D (5 bases). The germline V gene has CDR1 SGDLS and CDR2 YYNGEE. The CDR3 is made up of 17 amino acids. V dropped 0 bases and J dropped 0 bases, with 15 bases sitting between them. CDR3 nucleotides: TGTGCCAGCAGCGTAGAGGAGGGGCGGGTGATGAACACTGAAGCTTTCTTT. Encoded protein: CASSVEEGRVMNTEAFF.

As to this clone: The junction and the germline gene differ at one end; a read error may be behind it. The chain combines TRBV7-9 with TRBJ2-1; tentatively, D is TRBD2 (8 bases). Germline CDR1 is SEHNR and CDR2 is FQNEAQ (reference sequence). The CDR3 contains 15 residues. This CDR3 reads CANSERGLGGHEQFF. In nucleotides, the CDR3 is TGTGCCAACAGCGAAAGGGGACTAGGGGGCCATGAGCAGTTCTTC.

V and J are TRBV2 and TRBJ2-7; D tentatively fits TRBD1 or TRBD2 (5 bases each). The CDR3 consists of 13 residues. Germline CDR1 is SNHLY and CDR2 is FYNNEI. The V end was cut by 3 bases, the J end by 5 bases, with 11 bases between. The CDR3 DNA sequence: TGTGCCAGCAGTGAGGCAGGGACCCACGAGCAGTACTTC. It encodes CASSEAGTHEQYF.

The chain joins TRBV5-1 to TRBJ1-2, with 12 bases fitting TRBD1. The CDR3 extends over 18 amino acids. V lost 1 base to trimming and J lost 4 bases; unmatched junction nucleotides: 11. Germline lookup yields CDR1 SGHRS and CDR2 YFSETQ. The CDR3 sequence: CASSLLGQGAYESYGYTF. The DNA for the CDR3 is TGCGCCAGCAGCTTGCTGGGACAGGGGGCGTATGAATCCTATGGCTACACCTTC.

V gene TRBV29-1 combines with J gene TRBJ2-7; 9 nucleotides agree with TRBD2. There are 16 residues in the CDR3. Losses at the gene ends were 6 bases for V and 0 bases for J; bases not matched to a gene: 12. Germline V gene data show CDR1 as SQVTM and CDR2 as ANQGSEA. CDR3 DNA: TGCAGCGTCCGAGGAAGGCGCGGGAGGGCCTCCTACGAGCAGTACTTC. This gives the protein CSVRGRRGRASYEQYF.

The chain is built from TRBV4-2 and TRBJ2-3, with TRBD2 identical over 9 bases. Trimming cost V 0 bases and J 2 bases; bases outside gene matches: 9. The CDR3 covers 18 residues. Germline V lookup: CDR1 LGHNA, CDR2 YNFKEQ. The CDR3 is CASSQDGQRGALTDTQYF. The CDR3, as DNA: TGTGCCAGCAGCCAAGATGGCCAGCGGGGGGCTCTCACAGATACGCAGTATTTT.

The chain is built from TRBV7-9 and TRBJ2-3; 8 bases fit TRBD1. Looked up from germline, CDR1 is SEHNR and CDR2 is FQNEAQ (reference sequence). This CDR3 is 14 amino acids long. The ends lost 3 bases at V and 2 bases at J; junction bases unmatched: 1. The CDR3 DNA follows: TGTGCCAGCAGCTTGGACAGGGACACAGATACGCAGTATTTT. This translates into CASSLDRDTDTQYF. Looking up the rest from reference TRBV7-9 and TRBJ2-3 gives the full variable domain: DTGVSQNPRHKITKRGQNVTFRCDPISEHNRLYWYRQTLGQGPEFLTYFQNEAQLEKSRLLSDRFSAERPKGSFSTLEIQRTEQGDSAMYLCASSLDRDTDTQYFGPGTRLTVL.

J is TRBJ1-5 and V is TRBV5-6; 7 nucleotides agree with TRBD1. CDR3 length: 15 residues. CDR1 and CDR2 (germline): SGHDT, YYEEEE. Trimming removed 5 bases from V and 1 base from J; junction bases left unmatched: 6. The CDR3 sequence is CASSSPGGSNQPQHF. The CDR3 nucleotides are TGTGCCAGCAGTTCCCCAGGGGGAAGCAATCAGCCCCAGCATTTT.

The chain carries TRBV19 and TRBJ1-4, with D perhaps matching TRBD1 (5 bases). Per germline, CDR1 LNHDA and CDR2 SQIVND (reference sequence). V lost 5 bases and J 9 bases, leaving 13 bases between the germline ends. The CDR3 extends over 13 amino acids. Here the CDR3 DNA reads TGTGCCAGTAGTTTCCGAGACAGTCAAAAACTGTTTTTT. Its protein is CASSFRDSQKLFF.

The chain uses TRBV14 and TRBJ2-7; tentative D call: TRBD1 (5 bases). The CDR3 length is 14 residues. Germline V lookup: CDR1 SGHDN, CDR2 FVKESK. The germline V and J ends were trimmed by 0 bases and 7 bases, with 13 bases remaining between them. CDR3 nucleotide sequence: TGTGCCAGCAGCCAAGATCTGGGCAGGGCGGAGCAGTACTTC. Protein product: CASSQDLGRAEQYF.

The V call is TRBV5-6, the J call TRBJ2-7; 7 bases map to TRBD1. V lost 4 bases and J lost 0; bases outside the gene matches: 10. Per germline, CDR1 SGHDT and CDR2 YYEEEE. The CDR3 runs to 16 residues. The CDR3 DNA is TGTGCCAGCAGCCTCCGCCGGACAGGTTACTCCTACGAGCAGTACTTC. Its protein product is CASSLRRTGYSYEQYF. Combining the CDR3 with reference TRBV5-6 and TRBJ2-7 gives the whole variable domain DAGVTQSPTHLIKTRGQQVTLRCSPKSGHDTVSWYQQALGQGPQFIFQYYEEEERQRGNFPDRFSGHQFPNYSSELNVNALLLGDSALYLCASSLRRTGYSYEQYFGPGTRLTVT.

The table lists this clone with a count of one. The V call is TRBV19, the J call TRBJ2-2; D is perhaps TRBD1 (6 bases). Per germline, CDR1 LNHDA and CDR2 SQIVND (reference sequence). The CDR3 spans 15 residues. V was cut by 3 bases and J by 7 bases, with 15 bases left in between. CDR3 loop: CASSMVGGHNGELFF. CDR3 DNA: TGTGCCAGTAGTATGGTAGGGGGTCACAACGGGGAGCTGTTTTTT.

This clone was counted between two and nine times. This sequence joins TRBV19 and TRBJ1-4, with D maybe TRBD1 (6 bases). CDR1 and CDR2 (germline): LNHDA, SQIVND (reference sequence). V lost 4 bases and J 7 bases, leaving 10 bases between the germline ends. The CDR3 has 13 amino acids. Written as DNA, the CDR3 is TGTGCCAGTAGTAGGGGGGCCTTTGAAAAACTGTTTTTT. This sequence encodes CASSRGAFEKLFF.

The rearrangement links TRBV5-6 to TRBJ1-1; D may be TRBD1 (6 bases). Germline CDR1 SGHDT, CDR2 YYEEEE. The ends were cut back, 2 bases at V and 2 bases at J, with 10 bases in the middle. This CDR3 contains 14 residues. CDR3 sequence: CASSLTGRNTEAFF. Here the CDR3 DNA reads TGTGCCAGCAGCTTAACAGGGAGAAACACTGAAGCTTTCTTT.